Listed below are T cell receptor beta chains from one sample, sequenced in a study of T cell repertoires in cytomegalovirus infection. TCRdb used MiXCR to reprocess the reads, holding one entry per CDR3 protein. Of hundreds of thousands of distinct CDR3 sequences detected, 9.5% appear once; the ten largest clones hold 3.5% to 4.5%. The source material was PBMCs. The receptor source for this set is a human donor in good health (CMV status not recorded). Some clones in this sample may be carry-over from other donors' samples. Each CDR3 is given with its conserved first and last residue. A D gene is named only where the DNA matches it firmly. Clone size is shown for a subset of rows, as once, few, many or a class of expanded clone.

V gene: TRBV7-2
clone size: few
D gene: TRBD2
CDR3 length: 14
J gene: TRBJ2-5
CDR3 DNA: TGTGCCAGCAGACACCGGGGGGGGGGAGAGACCCAGTACTTC
CDR3 protein: CASRHRGGGETQYF

V gene: TRBV7-2
clone size: many
D gene: -
CDR3 length: 14
J gene: TRBJ2-7
CDR3 DNA: TGTGCCAGCAGCTTAGGGATCGACTGGTACGAGCAGTACTTC
CDR3 protein: CASSLGIDWYEQYF

V gene: TRBV7-3
clone size: -
D gene: -
CDR3 length: 13
J gene: TRBJ1-1
CDR3 DNA: TGTGCCAGCAGCTACACATCGAACACTGAAGCTTTCTTT
CDR3 protein: CASSYTSNTEAFF

V gene: TRBV27
clone size: few
D gene: -
CDR3 length: 15
J gene: TRBJ2-3
CDR3 DNA: TGTGCCAGCAGTTCCCCTCGAAGTAGCACAGATACGCAGTATTTT
CDR3 protein: CASSSPRSSTDTQYF

V gene: TRBV28
clone size: many
D gene: -
CDR3 length: 17
J gene: TRBJ1-1
CDR3 DNA: TGTGCCAGCAGTCAAGTGGGGGGAGGGGAAAGGTTGGCTGAAGCTTTCTTT
CDR3 protein: CASSQVGGGERLAEAFF

V gene: TRBV4-3
clone size: many
D gene: -
CDR3 length: 15
J gene: TRBJ2-1
CDR3 DNA: TGCGCCAGCAGCCGACTAACCGGGACTGACAATGAGCAGTTCTTC
CDR3 protein: CASSRLTGTDNEQFF

V gene: TRBV7-2
clone size: many
D gene: -
CDR3 length: 15
J gene: TRBJ2-1
CDR3 DNA: TGTGCCAGCAGCCCCGGGGGTTCCCCTTACAATGAGCAGTTCTTC
CDR3 protein: CASSPGGSPYNEQFF

V gene: TRBV20-1
clone size: few
D gene: -
CDR3 length: 15
J gene: TRBJ2-7
CDR3 DNA: TGCAGTGCTAGAGATCTCCGACAGCCCTCCTACGAGCAGTACTTC
CDR3 protein: CSARDLRQPSYEQYF

V gene: TRBV7-2
clone size: many
D gene: TRBD2
CDR3 length: 14
J gene: TRBJ2-1
CDR3 DNA: TGTGCCAGCAGCGATGCGACAGCGGGAGGCCTAAAGTTCTTC
CDR3 protein: CASSDATAGGLKFF

V gene: TRBV7-4
clone size: -
D gene: -
CDR3 length: 16
J gene: TRBJ1-2
CDR3 DNA: TGTGCCAGCAGCTTATCACTGACTACGGCCGGGGAGGGCTACACCTTC
CDR3 protein: CASSLSLTTAGEGYTF

V gene: TRBV25-1
clone size: few
D gene: -
CDR3 length: 13
J gene: TRBJ1-2
CDR3 DNA: TGTGCCAGCAGCCACGGACAGAGCTATGGCTACACCTTC
CDR3 protein: CASSHGQSYGYTF

V gene: TRBV7-6
clone size: -
D gene: -
CDR3 length: 14
J gene: TRBJ1-5
CDR3 DNA: TGTGCCAGCAGCTTAACGGAGTCCCCTCAGCCCCAGCATTTT
CDR3 protein: CASSLTESPQPQHF

V gene: TRBV9
clone size: -
D gene: TRBD2
CDR3 length: 16
J gene: TRBJ2-1
CDR3 DNA: TGTGCCAGCAGGCCGGGACTAGTATCCTCCTACAATGAGCAGTTCTTC
CDR3 protein: CASRPGLVSSYNEQFF

V gene: TRBV7-6
clone size: -
D gene: -
CDR3 length: 15
J gene: TRBJ2-1
CDR3 DNA: TGTGCCAGCAGCTCTTCCGAAAAGACAGACATTGAGCAGTTCTTC
CDR3 protein: CASSSSEKTDIEQFF

V gene: TRBV28
clone size: many
D gene: -
CDR3 length: 13
J gene: TRBJ2-1
CDR3 DNA: TGTGCCAGCCGGGTGGCGGTTTACAATGAGCAGTTCTTC
CDR3 protein: CASRVAVYNEQFF

V gene: TRBV19
clone size: -
D gene: -
CDR3 length: 13
J gene: TRBJ1-1
CDR3 DNA: TGTGCCAGTAGTATGGGATCCCTCACTGAAGCTTTCTTT
CDR3 protein: CASSMGSLTEAFF

V gene: TRBV25-1
clone size: -
D gene: TRBD2
CDR3 length: 15
J gene: TRBJ2-7
CDR3 DNA: TGTGCCAGCAGTGTACAAAGCGGGAAGGGCTACGAGCAGTACTTC
CDR3 protein: CASSVQSGKGYEQYF

V gene: TRBV11-3
clone size: many
D gene: -
CDR3 length: 17
J gene: TRBJ2-5
CDR3 DNA: TGTGCCAGCAGCTTAGACTGCAACGGGGAAAGAAAAGAGACCCAGTACTTC
CDR3 protein: CASSLDCNGERKETQYF

V gene: TRBV4-2
clone size: many
D gene: -
CDR3 length: 15
J gene: TRBJ1-2
CDR3 DNA: TGTGCCAGCAACAAGTTAGGGGGAGGGACCTATGGCTACACCTTC
CDR3 protein: CASNKLGGGTYGYTF

V gene: TRBV11-2
clone size: many
D gene: -
CDR3 length: 14
J gene: TRBJ2-2
CDR3 DNA: TGTGCCAGCAGCTTTTCTGGGGGCACCGGGGAGCTGTTTTTT
CDR3 protein: CASSFSGGTGELFF

V gene: TRBV7-3
clone size: -
D gene: TRBD1
CDR3 length: 17
J gene: TRBJ1-3
CDR3 DNA: TGTGCCAGCAGCCCCAATACGGGACAGGGTTCTGGAAACACCATATATTTT
CDR3 protein: CASSPNTGQGSGNTIYF

V gene: TRBV6-1
clone size: -
D gene: -
CDR3 length: 12
J gene: TRBJ2-7
CDR3 DNA: TGTGCCAGCAGTGAAAGTTCCCGGGAGCAGTACTTC
CDR3 protein: CASSESSREQYF

V gene: TRBV20-1
clone size: -
D gene: -
CDR3 length: 13
J gene: TRBJ1-3
CDR3 DNA: TGCAGTGCTAGAGTAGGGAGAGGAAACACCATATATTTT
CDR3 protein: CSARVGRGNTIYF

V gene: TRBV7-9
clone size: many
D gene: TRBD1
CDR3 length: 17
J gene: TRBJ2-3
CDR3 DNA: TGTGCCAGCAGCTCCGAACCTACAGGGGAACACACAGATACGCAGTATTTT
CDR3 protein: CASSSEPTGEHTDTQYF

V gene: TRBV7-9
clone size: few
D gene: TRBD2
CDR3 length: 16
J gene: TRBJ2-3
CDR3 DNA: TGTGCCAGCAGCCGACTAGCGGGAGACGGCACAGATACGCAGTATTTT
CDR3 protein: CASSRLAGDGTDTQYF

V gene: TRBV7-9
clone size: -
D gene: -
CDR3 length: 14
J gene: TRBJ2-7
CDR3 DNA: TGTGCCAGCAGCTTAGTCGGGGCGATCTACGAGCAGTACTTC
CDR3 protein: CASSLVGAIYEQYF

V gene: TRBV14
clone size: few
D gene: -
CDR3 length: 16
J gene: TRBJ1-6
CDR3 DNA: TGTGCCAGCAGCCAACGTACAGGGCGGGGGAATTCACCCCTCCACTTT
CDR3 protein: CASSQRTGRGNSPLHF

V gene: TRBV11-2
clone size: many
D gene: -
CDR3 length: 15
J gene: TRBJ2-3
CDR3 DNA: TGTGCCAGCAGCTTATCTGGCGGCGGCACAGATACGCAGTATTTT
CDR3 protein: CASSLSGGGTDTQYF

V gene: TRBV28
clone size: few
D gene: TRBD2
CDR3 length: 16
J gene: TRBJ2-1
CDR3 DNA: TGTGCCAGCAGTTACCTGACTAGCGGATACTACAATGAGCAGTTCTTC
CDR3 protein: CASSYLTSGYYNEQFF

V gene: TRBV7-2
clone size: many
D gene: TRBD2
CDR3 length: 16
J gene: TRBJ2-3
CDR3 DNA: TGTGCCAGCAGCCCCCGGGTAGCGGGAACCGTAGATACGCAGTATTTT
CDR3 protein: CASSPRVAGTVDTQYF

V gene: TRBV3-1
clone size: few
D gene: -
CDR3 length: 14
J gene: TRBJ1-1
CDR3 DNA: TGTGCCAGCAGCCAAGTTAGAGGGCGCACTGAAGCTTTCTTT
CDR3 protein: CASSQVRGRTEAFF